The next 17 T cell receptor beta chains were all read from a single sample in a study of blood T cell repertoires in COVID-19. Measured with immunoSEQ multiplex PCR; TCRdb has only the in-frame clones, and not every one. This table holds roughly 450,000 clones, less than 95% found once. The sequenced sample was PBMCs or T cells enriched from blood (not recorded which). Every receptor here comes from a man aged 18 to 29 who had recovered from COVID-19.

In its sample, this clone was seen once. The V call is TRBV18, the J call TRBJ2-5, with D unclear. The length of the CDR3 is 9 residues. Germline loops: CDR1 KGHSH, CDR2 LQKENI. V was clipped by 11 bases and J by 5 bases, with 6 bases between them. The CDR3 region has the DNA TGTGCCCCCCGGGAGACCCAGTACTTC. Translated: CAPRETQYF.

This clone showed up just a few times. The chain joins TRBV10-2 to TRBJ2-1, with D maybe TRBD2 (5 bases). V lost 2 bases and J 0 bases, leaving 8 bases between the germline ends. The germline CDR1 and CDR2 sequences are WSHSY and SAAADI. This CDR3 spans 15 amino acids. CDR3 DNA sequence: TGCGCCAGCAGTGAGGTAGGGAGCTCCTACAATGAGCAGTTCTTC. This sequence encodes CASSEVGSSYNEQFF.

The chain has TRBV2 and TRBJ1-5; D is undetermined. CDR1 and CDR2 from the germline V gene are SNHLY and FYNNEI. Trimming stripped 2 bases from V and 2 bases from J, with 16 bases between. CDR3 length equals 17 residues. CDR3 nucleotide sequence: TGTGCCAGCAGTGAAAGGCGGGGTTTTGATGGCAATCAGCCCCAGCATTTT. It yields the protein CASSERRGFDGNQPQHF.

The rearrangement links TRBV11-3 to TRBJ1-1, with TRBD1 as a possible D gene (6 bases). Between the trimmed V and J ends, which lost 5 bases and 8 bases, there was a span of 12 bases. Germline V gene lookup returns CDR1 SGHNT and CDR2 YENEEA. CDR3 length equals 12 residues. CDR3 in amino acids: CASSPTGLEAFF. The DNA of the CDR3 is TGTGCCAGCAGCCCAACAGGGCTGGAAGCTTTCTTT. Variable domain in full (rest from reference TRBV11-3 and TRBJ1-1): EAGVVQSPRYKIIEKKQPVAFWCNPISGHNTLYWYLQNLGQGPELLIRYENEEAVDDSQLPKDRFSAERLKGVDSTLKIQPAELGDSAVYLCASSPTGLEAFFGQGTRLTVV.

The chain uses TRBV24-1 and TRBJ2-2; TRBD1 matches at 7 bases. The CDR3 is 14 amino acids. V dropped 3 bases and J dropped 5; count of bases not matched to a gene: 2. The germline V gene has CDR1 KGHDR and CDR2 SFDVKD. The CDR3 DNA sequence: TGTGCCACCAGTGATGGGACAGTGACCGGGGAGCTGTTTTTT. The encoded protein is CATSDGTVTGELFF.

The V and J genes are TRBV7-9 and TRBJ1-1; 8 nucleotides agree with TRBD1. Germline-derived CDR1 and CDR2 are SEHNR and FQNEAQ (reference sequence). V was pared by 5 bases and J by 4 bases, with 9 bases of the junction left unmatched. The CDR3 spans 15 residues. The CDR3 here is CASSSQGASITEAFF. In DNA form, the CDR3 reads TGTGCCAGCAGCAGCCAGGGGGCGTCCATCACTGAAGCTTTCTTT.

The chain is built from TRBV4-1 and TRBJ1-4, with 7 nucleotides matching TRBD1. CDR3 length: 16 amino acids. V lost 2 bases and J lost 5; bases outside the gene matches: 8. Germline loops: CDR1 MGHRA, CDR2 YSYEKL. The CDR3 is CASSQMGGQTNEKLFF. The CDR3 DNA reads as TGCGCCAGCAGCCAAATGGGGGGACAGACGAATGAAAAACTGTTTTTT.

V gene TRBV29-1 combines with J gene TRBJ2-3, with a weak D call TRBD1 (6 bases). Trimming shortened V by 5 bases and J by 4 bases, and 19 bases separated the two germline ends. The germline gives CDR1 SQVTM, CDR2 ANQGSEA. The CDR3 sequence is 15 residues long. The CDR3 DNA sequence: TGCAGCGTTCACGTCGACCCAGGGGACGCAGATACGCAGTATTTT. This encodes CSVHVDPGDADTQYF.

The genes are TRBV10-3 and TRBJ2-1, with D unresolved. The V gene lost 4 bases and the J gene lost 0 bases, with 7 bases spanning the gap. In germline, CDR1 is ENHRY, CDR2 SYGVKD. The CDR3 length is 14 residues. The CDR3 reads CAISGSSSYNEQFF. Here the CDR3 DNA reads TGTGCCATCAGTGGGTCTAGCTCCTACAATGAGCAGTTCTTC.

The CDR3: CASSYYHAGFSPLHF. Here the CDR3 DNA reads TGTGCCAGCAGTTACTACCATGCGGGGTTCTCACCCCTCCACTTT. This chain connects TRBV6-5 to TRBJ1-6; D remains unclear. V lost 1 base, J lost 10 bases, and 14 bases lay in between. This CDR3 comprises 15 residues. The germline V gene has CDR1 MNHEY and CDR2 SVGAGI.

In DNA, the CDR3 is TGTGCCAGCAGCCCTATAAGCTCTGGGGCCAACGTCCTGACTTTC. Translation gives CASSPISSGANVLTF. V gene TRBV5-4 combines with J gene TRBJ2-6; D not certain. Germline V lookup: CDR1 SGHNT, CDR2 YYREEE (reference sequence). The CDR3 contains 15 residues. V was cut by 4 bases and J by 0 bases, with 8 bases left in between.

This clone was seen more than once but under ten times. The rearrangement links TRBV7-2 to TRBJ1-3; tentative D call: TRBD1 (5 bases). The CDR3 contains 15 residues. V was shortened by 5 bases and J by 0 bases, with 11 bases between the two germline ends. In germline, CDR1 is SGHTA, CDR2 FQGNSA. CDR3 in DNA: TGTGCCAGCAGCCCCGGGACTCTCTCTGGAAACACCATATATTTT. Its protein is CASSPGTLSGNTIYF.

This chain joins TRBV7-2 and TRBJ2-1; 11 bases are shared with TRBD2. This CDR3 contains 17 residues. V was pared by 1 base and J by 8 bases, with 10 bases of the junction left unmatched. Germline CDR1 reads SGHTA; CDR2 reads FQGNSA. CDR3 sequence reads: CASSLGRSSGRKYEQFF. The CDR3 nucleotides are TGTGCCAGCAGCTTAGGGAGATCTAGCGGGAGGAAGTATGAGCAGTTCTTC.

The V gene is TRBV9, the J gene TRBJ1-1, with 7 nucleotides matching TRBD1. Per the germline V gene, CDR1 is SGDLS and CDR2 is YYNGEE. J gave up 4 bases and V 0 bases, and 3 bases lay outside the gene matches. This CDR3 is built from 14 residues. The CDR3 DNA reads as TGTGCCAGCAGCGTAGAGGGGGCAGGCACTGAAGCTTTCTTT. Encoded protein: CASSVEGAGTEAFF.

This chain links TRBV4-1 with TRBJ2-3; 9 bases match TRBD2. The V gene end was trimmed by 0 bases and the J gene end by 0 bases; junction bases not matched to a gene: 10. The CDR3 runs to 19 residues. Germline V gene data show CDR1 as MGHRA and CDR2 as YSYEKL. The CDR3 region is CASSQEMASGTLSTDTQYF. The CDR3 coding sequence is TGCGCCAGCAGCCAAGAAATGGCTAGCGGGACGCTTAGCACAGATACGCAGTATTTT.

J is TRBJ2-1 and V is TRBV28; 7 bases agree with TRBD1. V shed 5 bases, J shed 5 bases, and the junction held 12 bases outside the gene matches. This CDR3 comprises 16 residues. Germline loops: CDR1 MDHEN, CDR2 SYDVKM. The CDR3 coding sequence is TGTGCCAGCAGTCCACAAACAGGGGTTGGAGACAATGAGCAGTTCTTC. Amino acid sequence: CASSPQTGVGDNEQFF. Full variable domain (missing parts from reference TRBV28 and TRBJ2-1): DVKVTQSSRYLVKRTGEKVFLECVQDMDHENMFWYRQDPGLGLRLIYFSYDVKMKEKGDIPEGYSVSREKKERFSLILESASTNQTSMYLCASSPQTGVGDNEQFFGPGTRLTVL.

The chain uses TRBV5-5 and TRBJ1-5; a weak D match, TRBD1 (6 bases). This CDR3 is 17 amino acids long. Deletions cut 4 bases from V and 1 base from J, with 18 bases between. In germline, CDR1 is SGHKS, CDR2 YYEKEE (reference sequence). CDR3 sequence (DNA): TGTGCCAGCAGCCCAGCGGGGGGACATGGAAGCAATCAGCCCCAGCATTTT. Translating gives CASSPAGGHGSNQPQHF.